The clone carrying this T cell receptor (beta chain) is a singleton in its sample. Its antigen is still unknown. This sample was taken from a study of vaccination effects on CD4 cells after COVID-19. Study context: Sampling occurred 16 days and one week pre-vaccination in a couple of convalescent patients. Points from the study as a whole: Infection-derived and vaccine-derived clones contracted markedly late after vaccination. Vaccine-induced new clones formed most post-vaccine spike-reactive clones in convalescents.

Assay: immunoSEQ multiplex PCR; the TCRdb copy retains only in-frame clones and omits some. This table holds approximately 22,000 clones, about 80% found once. Expansion with viral peptide pools was applied to antigen-specific CD4+ T cells by the ViraFEST assay prior to sequencing. It was after around 10 days of culture that CD4+ T cells were isolated. The person acquired a PCR-confirmed SARS-CoV-2 infection between March and December 2020. CDR1 and CDR2 from the germline V gene are SGHTA and FQGTGA. J lost 4 bases, V lost 6 bases, and 9 bases had no gene match. The CDR3 consists of 15 residues. The sequences come from CD4+ T cells from PBMCs cultured with a peptide pool, collected before COVID-19 vaccination. The TCR sequence derives from a human donor who had a prior SARS-CoV-2 infection. The V gene is TRBV7-3, the J gene TRBJ1-1; 9 bases are shared with TRBD1. The CDR3 DNA reads TGTGCCAGCAGACAACAACAGGGGGCTGGCACTGAAGCTTTCTTT. Protein product: CASRQQQGAGTEAFF.